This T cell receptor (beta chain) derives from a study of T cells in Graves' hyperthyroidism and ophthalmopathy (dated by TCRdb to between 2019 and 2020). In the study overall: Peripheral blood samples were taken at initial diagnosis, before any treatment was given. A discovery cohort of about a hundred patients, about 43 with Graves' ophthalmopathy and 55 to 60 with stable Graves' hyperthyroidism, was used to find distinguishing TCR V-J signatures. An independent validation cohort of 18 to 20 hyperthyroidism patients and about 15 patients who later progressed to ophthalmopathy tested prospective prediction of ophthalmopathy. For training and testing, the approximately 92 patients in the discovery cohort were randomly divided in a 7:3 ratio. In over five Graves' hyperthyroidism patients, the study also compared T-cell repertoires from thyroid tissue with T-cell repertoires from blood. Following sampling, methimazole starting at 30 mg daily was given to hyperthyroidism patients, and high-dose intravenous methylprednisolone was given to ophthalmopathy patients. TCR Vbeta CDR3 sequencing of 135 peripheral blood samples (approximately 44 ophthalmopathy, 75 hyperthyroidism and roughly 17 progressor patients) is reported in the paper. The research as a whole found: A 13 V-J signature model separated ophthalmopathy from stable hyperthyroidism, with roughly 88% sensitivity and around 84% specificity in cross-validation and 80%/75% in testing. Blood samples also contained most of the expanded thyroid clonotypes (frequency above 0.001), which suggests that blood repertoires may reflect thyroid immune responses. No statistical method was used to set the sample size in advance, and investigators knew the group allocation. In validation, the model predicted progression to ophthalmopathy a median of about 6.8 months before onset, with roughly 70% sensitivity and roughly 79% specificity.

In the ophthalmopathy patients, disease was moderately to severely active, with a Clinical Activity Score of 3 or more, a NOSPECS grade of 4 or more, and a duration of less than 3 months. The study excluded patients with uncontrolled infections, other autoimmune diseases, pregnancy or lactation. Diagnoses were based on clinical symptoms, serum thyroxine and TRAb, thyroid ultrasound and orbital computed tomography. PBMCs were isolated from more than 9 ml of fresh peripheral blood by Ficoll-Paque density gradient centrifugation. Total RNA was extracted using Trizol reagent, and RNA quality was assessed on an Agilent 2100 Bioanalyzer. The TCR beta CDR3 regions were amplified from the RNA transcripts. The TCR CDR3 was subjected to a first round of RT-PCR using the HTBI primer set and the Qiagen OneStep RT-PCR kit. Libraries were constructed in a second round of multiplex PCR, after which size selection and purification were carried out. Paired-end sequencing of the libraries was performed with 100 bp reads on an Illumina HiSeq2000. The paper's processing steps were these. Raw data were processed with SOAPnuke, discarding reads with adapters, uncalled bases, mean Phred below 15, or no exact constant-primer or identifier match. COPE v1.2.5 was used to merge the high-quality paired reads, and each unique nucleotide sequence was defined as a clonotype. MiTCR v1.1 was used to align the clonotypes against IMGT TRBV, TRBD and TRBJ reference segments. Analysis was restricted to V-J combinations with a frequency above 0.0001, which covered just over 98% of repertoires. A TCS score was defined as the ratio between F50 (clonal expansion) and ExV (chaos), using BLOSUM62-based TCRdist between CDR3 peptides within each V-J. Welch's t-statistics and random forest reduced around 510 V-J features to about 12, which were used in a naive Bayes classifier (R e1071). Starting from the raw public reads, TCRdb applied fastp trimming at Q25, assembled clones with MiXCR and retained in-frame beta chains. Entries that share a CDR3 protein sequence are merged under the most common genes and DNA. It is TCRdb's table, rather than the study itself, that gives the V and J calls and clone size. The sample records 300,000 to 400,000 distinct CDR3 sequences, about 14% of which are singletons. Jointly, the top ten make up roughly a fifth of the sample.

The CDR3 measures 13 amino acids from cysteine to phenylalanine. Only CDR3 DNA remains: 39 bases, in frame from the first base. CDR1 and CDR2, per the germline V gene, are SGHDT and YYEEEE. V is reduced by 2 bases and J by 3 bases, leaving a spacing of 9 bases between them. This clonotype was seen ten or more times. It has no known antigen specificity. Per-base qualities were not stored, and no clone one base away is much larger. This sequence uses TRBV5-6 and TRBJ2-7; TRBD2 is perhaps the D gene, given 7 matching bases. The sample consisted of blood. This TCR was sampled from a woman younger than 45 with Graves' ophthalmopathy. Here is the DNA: TGTGCCAGCAGCTTTAGGGGGGGCTACGAGCAGTACTTC. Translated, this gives CASSFRGGYEQYF.